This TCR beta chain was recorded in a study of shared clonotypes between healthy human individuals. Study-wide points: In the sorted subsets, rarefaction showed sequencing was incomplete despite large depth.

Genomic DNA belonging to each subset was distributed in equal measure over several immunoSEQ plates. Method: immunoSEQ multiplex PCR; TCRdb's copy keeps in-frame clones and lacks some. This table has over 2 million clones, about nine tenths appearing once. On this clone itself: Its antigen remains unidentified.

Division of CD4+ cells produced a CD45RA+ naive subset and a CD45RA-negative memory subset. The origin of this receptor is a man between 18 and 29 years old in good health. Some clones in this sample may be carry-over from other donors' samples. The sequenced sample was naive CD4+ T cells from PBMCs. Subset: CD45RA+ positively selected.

Here the CDR3 DNA reads TGTGCCAGTAGTATGTCTAGCGGGCTTACAGATACGCAGTATTTT. This sequence encodes CASSMSSGLTDTQYF. V is TRBV19 and J is TRBJ2-3, with 8 nucleotides matching TRBD2. The V segment lost 3 bases and the J segment 3 bases; nucleotides outside the gene matches: 5. The CDR3 totals 15 residues. The germline gives CDR1 LNHDA, CDR2 SQIVND (reference sequence).